This TCR beta chain originates from a study of T-cell memory formation after mild COVID-19 (dated by TCRdb to about 2021). Describing the broader study: Most TCR sequence clusters were specific to one of the two donors. In two donors, T-cell clones that expanded and contracted after mild COVID-19 were followed by sequencing TCRalpha and TCRbeta repertoires longitudinally. The cohort was made up of two young adult volunteers, one female and one male, who were previously healthy.

Sequencing took place on an Illumina NovaSeq 6000. cDNA libraries for TCRalpha and TCRbeta were prepared by 5'RACE using constant-segment primers, with sample barcodes and unique molecular identifiers added. RNA was extracted from every sample with Trizol reagent. Library amplification was performed in two PCR steps, and a second sample barcode and Illumina TruSeq adapters were introduced in the second step. Sequencing of the libraries was done on an Illumina NovaSeq, producing 2 x 150 bp paired-end reads. In the paper's pipeline: Reads were demultiplexed and collapsed into UMI-guided consensus sequences with migec v1.2.7. Using mixcr v2.1.11, UMI consensuses were aligned to TRA and TRB V and J templates and then assembled into clonotypes. A clonotype was counted as expanded or contracted only when both edgeR and NoisET called the clonotype significant, with the noise models trained on biological replicates. For edgeR calls, the thresholds were a false discovery rate-adjusted p below 0.01 and a log2 fold-change of 1. As an exploratory analysis of dynamics, PCA with hierarchical clustering was applied to max-normalized trajectories of the 1000 most abundant clonotypes. Each responding clone was given a CD4 or CD8 phenotype based on the CD4+ and CD8+ repertoires, which had been sequenced separately. The raw public data were reprocessed by TCRdb itself: fastp quality trimming at Q25, MiXCR clonotype calling, in-frame beta chains only. Each entry merges the rows of one CDR3 protein and shows their most common DNA and genes. The V and J calls reflect TCRdb's pipeline rather than the authors' work. The sample data list 300,000 to 350,000 distinct CDR3 sequences, and 13% to 15% of these were observed just once. Of the sample, around 23% falls within the top ten clones.

V loses 1 base at its end and J loses 6 bases; junction bases beyond the gene matches: 5. CDR1 is given as MGHRA and CDR2 as YSYEKL, both from the germline V gene. The CDR3 has 14 amino acids, counting the end cysteine and phenylalanine. Only the CDR3 region is kept as DNA, spanning 42 bases read in frame from base 1. Regarding this clonotype: The antigen this receptor binds is unknown. Per-base qualities were not stored, and no clone one base away is much larger.

Ficoll-Paque density gradient centrifugation was used to isolate PBMCs. Overall study results and their limits: Contracting CD4+ clones were found mainly in CM and EM memory subsets, while CD8+ clones were enriched in EMRA. SARS-CoV-2 specificity of the second-wave clones peaking on day 37 was not confirmed. Clones contracting from day 15 to 85 had balanced CD4/CD8 phenotypes, while a second wave expanding from day 15 to 37 was biased towards CD4+. The study covered only a couple of mild cases, and larger cohorts including severe cases with pre-infection samples were considered necessary. The detection of some responding clones in pre-infection memory suggests that pre-existing cross-reactive memory T cells joined the SARS-CoV-2 response.

The TCR comes from a man aged 18 to 35 who had mild COVID-19 (a few samples of this study predate the infection). The sample titles of this study are shuffled in the database, so cell type and time point are left out; the donor was told from shared clones. The chain links TRBV4-1 with TRBJ1-2, and TRBD1 aligns with 7 junction nucleotides. The sequencing sample was made of PBMCs or a T cell subset sorted from them (not recorded which). CDR3 loop: CASSQVNRGNGYTF. In nucleotide form, the sequence is TGCGCCAGCAGCCAAGTTAACAGGGGAAATGGCTACACCTTC.